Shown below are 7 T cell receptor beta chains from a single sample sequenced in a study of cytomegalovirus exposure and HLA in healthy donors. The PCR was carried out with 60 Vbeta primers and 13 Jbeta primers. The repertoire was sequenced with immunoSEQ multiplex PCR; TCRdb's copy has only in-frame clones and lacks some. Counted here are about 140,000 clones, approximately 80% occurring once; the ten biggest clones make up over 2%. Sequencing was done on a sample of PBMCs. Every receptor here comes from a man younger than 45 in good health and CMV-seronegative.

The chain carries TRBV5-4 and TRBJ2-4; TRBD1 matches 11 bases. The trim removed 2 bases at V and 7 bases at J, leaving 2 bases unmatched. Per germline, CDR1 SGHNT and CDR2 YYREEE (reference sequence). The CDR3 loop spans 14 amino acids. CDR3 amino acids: CASSFRDRGNIQYF. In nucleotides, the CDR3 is TGTGCCAGCAGCTTCCGGGACAGGGGGAACATTCAGTACTTC.

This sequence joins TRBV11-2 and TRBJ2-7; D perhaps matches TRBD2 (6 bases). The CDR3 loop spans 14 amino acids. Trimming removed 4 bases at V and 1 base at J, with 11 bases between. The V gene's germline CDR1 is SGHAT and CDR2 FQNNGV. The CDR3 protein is CASSSTGTSYEQYF. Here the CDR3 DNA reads TGTGCCAGCAGCTCAACCGGGACTTCCTACGAGCAGTACTTC.

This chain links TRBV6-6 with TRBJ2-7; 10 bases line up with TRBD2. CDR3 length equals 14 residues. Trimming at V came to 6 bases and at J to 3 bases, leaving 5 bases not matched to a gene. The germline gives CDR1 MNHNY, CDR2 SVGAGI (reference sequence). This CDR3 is CASRQGLAYYEQYF. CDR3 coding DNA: TGTGCCAGCAGGCAGGGACTAGCGTACTACGAGCAGTACTTC.

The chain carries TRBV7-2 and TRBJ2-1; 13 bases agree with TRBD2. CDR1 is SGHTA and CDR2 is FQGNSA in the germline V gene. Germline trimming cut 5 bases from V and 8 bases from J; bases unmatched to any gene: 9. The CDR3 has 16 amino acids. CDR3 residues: CASSQAGTSGKDEQFF. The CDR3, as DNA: TGTGCCAGCAGCCAAGCCGGGACTAGCGGGAAGGATGAGCAGTTCTTC.

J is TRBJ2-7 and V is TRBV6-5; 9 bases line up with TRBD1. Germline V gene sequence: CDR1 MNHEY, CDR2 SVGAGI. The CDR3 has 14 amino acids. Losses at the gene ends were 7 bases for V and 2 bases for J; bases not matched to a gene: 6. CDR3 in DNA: TGTGCCAGCACCCCGGGACAGGGAGCCTACGAGCAGTACTTC. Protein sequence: CASTPGQGAYEQYF.

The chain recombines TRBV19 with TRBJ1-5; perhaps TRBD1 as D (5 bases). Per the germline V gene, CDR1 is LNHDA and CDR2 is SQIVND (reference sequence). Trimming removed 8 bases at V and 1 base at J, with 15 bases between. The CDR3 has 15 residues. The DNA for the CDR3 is TGTGCCAGTGCCGGGGGGTTTTTCAGCAATCAGCCCCAGCATTTT. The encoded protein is CASAGGFFSNQPQHF. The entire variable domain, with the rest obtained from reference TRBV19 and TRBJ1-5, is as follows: DGGITQSPKYLFRKEGQNVTLSCEQNLNHDAMYWYRQDPGQGLRLIYYSQIVNDFQKGDIAEGYSVSREKKESFPLTVTSAQKNPTAFYLCASAGGFFSNQPQHFGDGTRLSIL.

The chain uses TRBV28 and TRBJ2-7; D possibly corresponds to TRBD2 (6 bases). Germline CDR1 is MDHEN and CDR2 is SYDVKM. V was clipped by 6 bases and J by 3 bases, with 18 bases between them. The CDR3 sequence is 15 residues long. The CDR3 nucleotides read TGTGCCAGCAGCCCCCCGGGGGAAGGGAACTACGAGCAGTACTTC. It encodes CASSPPGEGNYEQYF. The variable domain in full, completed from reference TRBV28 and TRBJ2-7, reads DVKVTQSSRYLVKRTGEKVFLECVQDMDHENMFWYRQDPGLGLRLIYFSYDVKMKEKGDIPEGYSVSREKKERFSLILESASTNQTSMYLCASSPPGEGNYEQYFGPGTRLTVT.